This T cell receptor (beta chain) was recovered during a study of OX40 agonist ivuxolimab in advanced cancers. Study-level information: The dose-escalation group included hepatocellular carcinoma, melanoma, renal cell carcinoma and head and neck cancer. With a range of roughly 20 to 80, age averaged approximately 60 years, and about 80% were male. Study outcomes and limitations: At doses 0.1 to 3.0 mg/kg, CD4+ and CD8+ clones expanded. Expanded clones were, on average, more numerous among CD8+ T cells than CD4+.

CDR1 and CDR2 from the germline V gene are SEHNR and FQNEAQ (reference sequence). CDR3 length: 15 amino acids. Repertoires were generated with immunoSEQ multiplex PCR, while TCRdb's copy carries only in-frame clones and drops some. This table has about 59,000 clones, about 85% appearing once. A note on this clone: Its antigen is not known.

The source material was CD4+ or CD8+ T cells sorted from blood, sampled in a trial of the OX40 agonist ivuxolimab. The sequence was collected from an adult with an advanced solid tumor such as melanoma, head and neck, liver or kidney cancer. This chain connects TRBV7-9 to TRBJ2-7; D assignment may be TRBD1 or TRBD2 (5 bases each). TRBJ2-5 matches the DNA end more closely, so the J call is doubtful. The CDR3 DNA is TGTGCCAGCAGTTTCCCCGGGGCAGGGAAAGAGACCCAGTACTTC. Translated: CASSFPGAGKETQYF.